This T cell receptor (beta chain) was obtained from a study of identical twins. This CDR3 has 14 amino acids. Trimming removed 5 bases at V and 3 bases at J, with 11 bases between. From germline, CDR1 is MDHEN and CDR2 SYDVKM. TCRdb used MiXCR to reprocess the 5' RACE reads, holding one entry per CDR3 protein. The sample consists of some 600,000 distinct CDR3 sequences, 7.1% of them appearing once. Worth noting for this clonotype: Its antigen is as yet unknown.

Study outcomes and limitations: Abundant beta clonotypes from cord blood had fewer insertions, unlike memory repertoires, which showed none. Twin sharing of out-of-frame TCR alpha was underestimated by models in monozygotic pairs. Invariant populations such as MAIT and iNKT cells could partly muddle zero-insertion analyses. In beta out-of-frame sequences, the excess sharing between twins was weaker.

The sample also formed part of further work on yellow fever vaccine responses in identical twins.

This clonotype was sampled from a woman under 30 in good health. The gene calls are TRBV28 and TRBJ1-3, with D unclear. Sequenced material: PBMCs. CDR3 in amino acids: CASSRESGGNTIYF. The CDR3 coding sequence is TGTGCCAGCAGTCGGGAAAGCGGTGGAAACACCATATATTTT.